These 13 T cell receptor beta chains share one sample of origin, sequenced in a study of blood T cell repertoires in COVID-19. Some clones are missing from TCRdb's copy, which holds only in-frame ones; the method was immunoSEQ multiplex PCR. The data contain about 200,000 clones, roughly 88% of them singletons. The sequenced sample consisted of PBMCs or T cells enriched from blood (not recorded which). These receptors were taken from a man aged 40-55 years with acute COVID-19.

The chain employs TRBV2 and TRBJ2-3, with D maybe TRBD1 (5 bases). Trimming took off 6 bases at V and 4 bases at J, with 14 bases between the two ends. The CDR3 sequence is 14 residues long. CDR1 and CDR2 (germline): SNHLY, FYNNEI. CDR3: CASRENRSPDTQYF. The CDR3 DNA reads as TGTGCCAGCAGGGAGAACAGGTCGCCAGATACGCAGTATTTT.

The chain employs TRBV6-5 and TRBJ1-2, with TRBD1 matching 10 bases. Germline CDR1 and CDR2: MNHEY and SVGAGI. Trimming at V came to 7 bases and at J to 1 base, leaving 3 bases not matched to a gene. The CDR3 extends over 14 amino acids. In DNA, the CDR3 is TGTGCCAGCAAGACAGGGGGCCATAACTATGGCTACACCTTC. This translates into CASKTGGHNYGYTF.

The V gene is TRBV7-3, the J gene TRBJ2-3, with 14 bases identical to TRBD2. Germline V gene data show CDR1 as SGHTA and CDR2 as FQGTGA. The J segment lost 6 bases and the V segment lost 5 bases, leaving 7 bases of the junction unmatched. The CDR3 is 16 residues long. The CDR3 protein is CASSTGLAGVGDTQYF. The CDR3 coding sequence is TGTGCCAGCAGCACGGGACTAGCGGGAGTTGGGGATACGCAGTATTTT.

The genes are TRBV19 and TRBJ1-5; 8 bases align to TRBD1. The CDR3 sequence is 15 residues long. The trim removed 6 bases at V and 6 bases at J, leaving 10 bases unmatched. CDR1 is LNHDA, CDR2 SQIVND, per germline (reference sequence). The CDR3 loop reads CASSTGGTGRQPQHF. The CDR3 coding sequence is TGTGCCAGTAGCACTGGCGGGACAGGTCGTCAGCCCCAGCATTTT.

V gene TRBV6-6 combines with J gene TRBJ2-3, with 13 positions matching TRBD2. The CDR3 length is 15 residues. J lost 3 bases, V lost 7 bases, and 4 bases had no gene match. CDR1 and CDR2 from the germline V gene are MNHNY and SVGAGI (reference sequence). CDR3 nucleotides: TGTGCCAGCACCTGGACTAGCGGGAGTACAGATACGCAGTATTTT. It is translated as CASTWTSGSTDTQYF.

The V and J genes are TRBV27 and TRBJ2-1; 8 bases are a match to TRBD2. Trimming took 5 bases from V and 12 from J; bases not matched to a gene: 6. The CDR3 has 12 amino acids. Germline V lookup: CDR1 MNHEY, CDR2 SMNVEV (reference sequence). CDR3 amino acids: CASSQTSVGQFF. CDR3 sequence (DNA): TGTGCCAGCAGTCAGACTAGCGTAGGGCAGTTCTTC.

The V and J genes are TRBV24-1 and TRBJ2-3; 9 bases map to TRBD2. The trim removed 4 bases at V and 0 bases at J, leaving 7 bases unmatched. Germline CDR1 and CDR2: KGHDR and SFDVKD. The CDR3 contains 17 residues. The CDR3 DNA sequence: TGTGCCACCAGTGAAGATAGCGGGAGAGGGAGCACAGATACGCAGTATTTT. It encodes CATSEDSGRGSTDTQYF.

This clone is a singleton in its sample. This sequence joins TRBV19 and TRBJ1-4, with unresolved D. Germline CDR1 LNHDA, CDR2 SQIVND (reference sequence). The CDR3 totals 16 residues. The V and J ends lost 1 base and 8 bases respectively, with 17 bases between them. CDR3 in DNA: TGTGCCAGTAGTATAGGACGAGACACCGGATGGGAAAAACTGTTTTTT. As protein: CASSIGRDTGWEKLFF.

CDR3 sequence reads: CASSPQGQRVGELFF. CDR3 bases: TGTGCCAGCTCACCGCAGGGACAGAGGGTCGGGGAGCTGTTTTTT. The rearrangement uses TRBV18 and TRBJ2-2; 7 nucleotides align to TRBD1. The CDR3 extends over 15 amino acids. Per the germline V gene, CDR1 is KGHSH and CDR2 is LQKENI. The trim removed 3 bases at V and 7 bases at J, leaving 8 bases unmatched.

CDR3 DNA: TGTGCCATCAGGCCAACGACAGGGGGCAGAGATGAGCAGTTCTTC. This codes for CAIRPTTGGRDEQFF. This sequence joins TRBV10-3 and TRBJ2-1; TRBD1 matches 10 bases. Germline V gene data show CDR1 as ENHRY and CDR2 as SYGVKD. CDR3 length: 15 residues. V was pared by 6 bases and J by 8 bases, with 10 bases of the junction left unmatched.

V is TRBV4-3 and J is TRBJ1-2; 7 nucleotides align to TRBD1. The germline V gene encodes CDR1 LGHNA and CDR2 YSLEER. This CDR3 is built from 17 residues. J was trimmed by 1 base and V by 2 bases; bases with no gene match: 10. The CDR3 sequence: CASSQWFLGGNNYGYTF. As DNA, the CDR3 is TGCGCCAGCAGCCAATGGTTTCTAGGGGGCAATAACTATGGCTACACCTTC.

The chain has TRBV16 and TRBJ1-1; D remains ambiguous. V dropped 4 bases and J dropped 1 base, with 10 bases sitting between them. CDR3 length: 14 residues. Germline CDR1 reads KGHSY; CDR2 reads FQNENV. CDR3 residues: CASSPPGGNTEAFF. DNA for the CDR3: TGTGCCAGCAGCCCCCCCGGCGGGAACACTGAAGCTTTCTTT. Drawing the rest from reference TRBV16 and TRBJ1-1, the complete variable domain is GEEVAQTPKHLVRGEGQKAKLYCAPIKGHSYVFWYQQVLKNEFKFLISFQNENVFDETGMPKERFSAKCLPNSPCSLEIQATKLEDSAVYFCASSPPGGNTEAFFGQGTRLTVV.

This clone was detected only a few times. This chain links TRBV7-9 with TRBJ2-7; 7 bases agree with TRBD1. The ends lost 5 bases at V and 3 bases at J; junction bases unmatched: 7. This CDR3 comprises 14 residues. Germline assignment: CDR1 SEHNR and CDR2 FQNEAQ (reference sequence). The CDR3, as DNA: TGTGCCAGCAGCCCCCGACAGGGAGACTACGAGCAGTACTTC. Its protein product is CASSPRQGDYEQYF. The full variable domain, in which reference TRBV7-9 and TRBJ2-7 provide the parts outside the CDR3, is DTGVSQNPRHKITKRGQNVTFRCDPISEHNRLYWYRQTLGQGPEFLTYFQNEAQLEKSRLLSDRFSAERPKGSFSTLEIQRTEQGDSAMYLCASSPRQGDYEQYFGPGTRLTVT.